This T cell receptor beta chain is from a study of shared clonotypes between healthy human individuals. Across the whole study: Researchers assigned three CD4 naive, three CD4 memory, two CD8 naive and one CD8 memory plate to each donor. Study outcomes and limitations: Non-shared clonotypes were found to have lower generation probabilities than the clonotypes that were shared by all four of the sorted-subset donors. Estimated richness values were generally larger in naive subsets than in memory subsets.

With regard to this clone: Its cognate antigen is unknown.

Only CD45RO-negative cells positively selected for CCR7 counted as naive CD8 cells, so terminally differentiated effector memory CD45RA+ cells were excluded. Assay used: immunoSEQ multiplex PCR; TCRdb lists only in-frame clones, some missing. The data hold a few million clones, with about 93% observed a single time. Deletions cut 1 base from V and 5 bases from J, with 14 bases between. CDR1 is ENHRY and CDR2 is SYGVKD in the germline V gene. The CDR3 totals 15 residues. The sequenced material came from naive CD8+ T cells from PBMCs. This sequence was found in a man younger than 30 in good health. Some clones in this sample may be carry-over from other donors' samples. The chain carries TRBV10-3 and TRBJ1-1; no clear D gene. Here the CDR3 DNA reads TGTGCCATCAGTGAGTGGGAGGGTTTGGGGACTGAAGCTTTCTTT. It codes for CAISEWEGLGTEAFF.